These 10 T cell receptor beta chains were all obtained from the same sample, sequenced in a study of T cells after yellow fever vaccination. MiXCR, applied by TCRdb to the 5' RACE reads, yields one record per CDR3 protein. The repertoire has 500,000 to 650,000 distinct CDR3 sequences, approximately 16% of them found once; the top ten carry 17%. The sequencing used PBMCs, collected 5 days after the first yellow fever vaccination. Receptor source: a man between 18 and 29 years old who received the YFV17D yellow fever vaccine.

This sequence joins TRBV23-1 and TRBJ2-7; no reliable D call. TRBV23-1 qualifies as an ORF whose function is uncertain. Trimming cost V 0 bases and J 6 bases, with 12 bases left between them. CDR3 length equals 14 residues. The chain's CDR3 is CASSQSPGTSEQYV. CDR3 in DNA: TGCGCCAGCAGTCAATCGCCGGGCACCTCCGAGCAGTACGTC.

The rearrangement joins TRBV20-1 to TRBJ1-2, with 8 bases that match TRBD1. The V gene's germline CDR1 is DFQATT and CDR2 SNEGSKA (reference sequence). Trimming at V came to 6 bases and at J to 6 bases, leaving 6 bases not matched to a gene. The CDR3 extends over 12 amino acids. CDR3 coding DNA: TGCAGTGCAAGACAGGGGTTGGATGGCTACACCTTC. As protein: CSARQGLDGYTF.

The chain is built from TRBV12-3 or TRBV12-4 and TRBJ1-3, with D possibly TRBD1 on 5 matching bases. V lost 6 bases to trimming and J lost 3 bases, with 15 bases between them. This CDR3 spans 15 amino acids. CDR3 residues: CASSLFQGRGNTIYF. CDR3 in DNA: TGTGCCAGCAGCCTTTTTCAGGGCCGTGGAAACACCATATATTTT.

The chain joins TRBV5-1 to TRBJ2-2; 11 bases are shared with TRBD2. J gave up 6 bases and V 2 bases, and 6 bases lay outside the gene matches. The germline gives CDR1 SGHRS, CDR2 YFSETQ. The CDR3 length is 16 residues. This CDR3 is CASSLLAGAPPGELFF. CDR3 bases: TGCGCCAGCAGCTTACTAGCGGGGGCCCCCCCCGGGGAGCTGTTTTTT.

V usage is TRBV7-3 and J usage is TRBJ1-2; a possible D gene is TRBD1 (6 bases). Trimming cost V 5 bases and J 4 bases, with 23 bases left between them. This CDR3 has 17 amino acids. Germline V gene sequence: CDR1 SGHTA, CDR2 FQGTGA. The DNA of the CDR3 is TGTGCCAGCAGCCCCGGGCCCGTCTACCGACAGGCCTATGGCTACACCTTC. Translated: CASSPGPVYRQAYGYTF.

The CDR3 sequence: CASSSTQGEGEAFF. The CDR3 nucleotides read TGCGCCAGCAGCTCTACCCAGGGGGAGGGTGAAGCTTTCTTT. The chain is built from TRBV5-1 and TRBJ1-1, with 7 bases fitting TRBD1. The V gene end was trimmed by 3 bases and the J gene end by 7 bases; junction bases not matched to a gene: 9. The length of the CDR3 is 14 residues. The germline V gene has CDR1 SGHRS and CDR2 YFSETQ.

V is TRBV11-2 and J is TRBJ2-5, with 7 bases lining up with TRBD2. There are 15 residues in the CDR3. The germline V gene has CDR1 SGHAT and CDR2 FQNNGV. The trim removed 2 bases at V and 3 bases at J, leaving 6 bases unmatched. Here the CDR3 DNA reads TGTGCCAGCAGCTTATCGGCAGGGAGGGAAGAGACCCAGTACTTC. Its translation is CASSLSAGREETQYF.

The CDR3 nucleotides read TGTGCCAGTGAGGCCGGGACAGGGAGGAATGAGCAGTTCTTC. Encoded protein: CASEAGTGRNEQFF. V and J are TRBV19 and TRBJ2-1; 9 nucleotides agree with TRBD1. The CDR3 length is 14 residues. V lost 8 bases and J lost 7; bases outside the gene matches: 9. The germline gives CDR1 LNHDA, CDR2 SQIVND (reference sequence).

The chain is built from TRBV1 and TRBJ1-2. TRBV1 is shown as a pseudogene. This CDR3 is 15 amino acids long. CDR3 sequence reads: CTSSQEAGLNYGYTF. CDR3 nucleotides: TGCACCAGCAGCCAAGAGGCAGGACTTAACTATGGCTACACCTTC.

This clonotype was found a few times. The chain employs TRBV3-1 and TRBJ1-1, with D tentatively TRBD1 (6 bases). Germline values: CDR1 LGHDT, CDR2 YNNKEL (reference sequence). The CDR3 contains 14 residues. Trimming pared 9 bases from V and 5 bases from J, leaving 19 bases between. This chain's CDR3 is CASNEGRGSTEAFF. CDR3 DNA: TGTGCCAGTAACGAGGGCAGGGGAAGTACTGAAGCTTTCTTT.